The 24 T cell receptor beta chains given below trace back to one sample, sequenced in a study of T cell responses to AZD1222 COVID-19 vaccine. The method was immunoSEQ multiplex PCR; TCRdb's version includes in-frame clones alone and lacks a portion of them. Among around 100,000 clones, 80% to 85% were seen once, and the ten largest hold roughly 10%. The sequenced sample was peripheral blood, obtained on day 0 of AZD1222 vaccination. These receptors were obtained from an adult in good health.

This clone has only a few counts. The CDR3 DNA sequence: TGTGCCAGCAGCCTCCGCCCCGGGCAGACCCAAGAGACCCAGTACTTC. The encoded protein is CASSLRPGQTQETQYF. The chain uses TRBV7-8 and TRBJ2-5; no reliable D call. This CDR3 is built from 16 residues. Trimming shortened V by 5 bases and J by 1 base, and 17 bases separated the two germline ends. Germline-derived CDR1 and CDR2 are SGHVS and FQNEAQ.

The rearrangement uses TRBV29-1 and TRBJ1-1; D remains unclear. Trimming took off 4 bases at V and 1 base at J, with 10 bases between the two ends. From germline, CDR1 is SQVTM and CDR2 ANQGSEA. This CDR3 has 13 residues. CDR3 DNA sequence: TGCAGCGTTGTTGTCATTCGGAACACTGAAGCTTTCTTT. Amino acid sequence: CSVVVIRNTEAFF.

The chain joins TRBV5-1 to TRBJ1-2; no firm D call. Per the germline V gene, CDR1 is SGHRS and CDR2 is YFSETQ. The CDR3 covers 13 residues. Trimming stripped 0 bases from V and 4 bases from J, with 7 bases between. The CDR3 sequence: CASSLEAAYGYTF. The CDR3 nucleotides read TGCGCCAGCAGCTTGGAGGCAGCCTATGGCTACACCTTC.

V is TRBV7-9 and J is TRBJ1-1, with D unclear. The CDR3 covers 18 residues. V was pared by 1 base and J by 0 bases, with 18 bases between. Germline CDR1 and CDR2: SEHNR and FQNEAQ (reference sequence). The CDR3 nucleotides read TGTGCCAGCAGCTTAGTTTCTTTTAGAGGGTCCATGAACACTGAAGCTTTCTTT. This encodes CASSLVSFRGSMNTEAFF.

This chain connects TRBV5-6 to TRBJ2-2, with D uncertain. The CDR3 spans 14 residues. V was pared by 1 base and J by 8 bases, with 12 bases between. The V gene's germline CDR1 is SGHDT and CDR2 YYEEEE. The CDR3 DNA sequence: TGTGCCAGCAGCTTGTACAGCCCAATAGGGGAGCTGTTTTTT. Protein product: CASSLYSPIGELFF. Full variable domain (missing parts from reference TRBV5-6 and TRBJ2-2): DAGVTQSPTHLIKTRGQQVTLRCSPKSGHDTVSWYQQALGQGPQFIFQYYEEEERQRGNFPDRFSGHQFPNYSSELNVNALLLGDSALYLCASSLYSPIGELFFGEGSRLTVL.

This chain uses TRBV27 with TRBJ1-2; 8 nucleotides line up with TRBD1. Germline V CDR1 and CDR2: MNHEY, SMNVEV (reference sequence). Losses at the gene ends were 6 bases for V and 7 bases for J; bases not matched to a gene: 7. This CDR3 is 13 amino acids long. CDR3 amino acids: CASRSTGGGGYTF. CDR3 nucleotides: TGTGCCAGCAGGTCCACAGGGGGAGGTGGCTACACCTTC.

The V and J genes are TRBV11-2 and TRBJ2-7; the D gene is possibly TRBD1 (6 bases). The CDR3 totals 13 residues. Germline CDR1 SGHAT, CDR2 FQNNGV. Trimming took off 3 bases at V and 3 bases at J, with 9 bases between the two ends. The CDR3 DNA sequence: TGTGCCAGCAGCTTGACAGGCAACTACGAGCAGTACTTC. Encoded protein: CASSLTGNYEQYF.

This chain connects TRBV7-9 to TRBJ2-7; D is unresolved. The CDR3 spans 11 residues. Germline V CDR1 and CDR2: SEHNR, FQNEAQ (reference sequence). The ends were cut back, 3 bases at V and 3 bases at J, with 3 bases in the middle. The CDR3 spells CASSLDYEQYF. As DNA, the CDR3 is TGTGCCAGCAGCTTGGACTACGAGCAGTACTTC.

V gene TRBV5-6 combines with J gene TRBJ2-1; 11 bases map to TRBD2. V dropped 2 bases and J dropped 10; count of bases not matched to a gene: 5. The CDR3 covers 14 residues. Germline CDR1 is SGHDT and CDR2 is YYEEEE. CDR3 coding DNA: TGTGCCAGCAGCTTTAGCGGGGGGGCGCACGAGCAGTTCTTC. This sequence encodes CASSFSGGAHEQFF.

In its sample, this clone was seen once. The CDR3 region is CASSLDSSGGADTQYF. The CDR3 DNA sequence: TGTGCCAGCAGTTTAGATTCGAGCGGGGGGGCAGATACGCAGTATTTT. This chain joins TRBV27 and TRBJ2-3; TRBD2 matches at 10 bases. The CDR3 totals 16 residues. Germline V gene sequence: CDR1 MNHEY, CDR2 SMNVEV (reference sequence). V shed 2 bases, J shed 4 bases, and the junction held 6 bases outside the gene matches.

This chain connects TRBV25-1 to TRBJ2-1; tentatively, D is TRBD1 (5 bases). The germline V and J ends were trimmed by 5 bases and 6 bases, with 11 bases remaining between them. The CDR3 runs 13 residues. CDR1 and CDR2 (germline): MGHDK, SYGVNS. In nucleotides, the CDR3 is TGTGCCAGCAGTAGCGACAGTCTCAATGAGCAGTTCTTC. It encodes CASSSDSLNEQFF.

V and J are TRBV5-1 and TRBJ2-7; unclear D gene. The CDR3 is made up of 13 amino acids. With 0 bases removed from V and 2 bases from J, the gap between germline ends came to 6 bases. From germline, CDR1 is SGHRS and CDR2 YFSETQ. Written as DNA, the CDR3 is TGCGCCAGCAGCTTGGACAGCACCTACGAGCAGTACTTC. This gives the protein CASSLDSTYEQYF.

The CDR3 nucleotides read TGTGCCAGCAGCTTAGGGGTCCTAGCAAACCTACAAGAGACCCAGTACTTC. Its protein is CASSLGVLANLQETQYF. The chain is built from TRBV7-2 and TRBJ2-5; D perhaps matches TRBD2 (5 bases). Germline V gene sequence: CDR1 SGHTA, CDR2 FQGNSA. This CDR3 is built from 17 residues. V shed 1 base and J shed 2 bases, with 17 bases lying between them.

The chain uses TRBV29-1 and TRBJ2-5; D is ambiguous. CDR1 is SQVTM, CDR2 ANQGSEA, per germline. V lost 0 bases to trimming and J lost 1 base, with 6 bases between them. The CDR3 length is 13 residues. Here the CDR3 reads CSVEDNSQETQYF. Here the CDR3 DNA reads TGCAGCGTTGAAGATAACAGCCAAGAGACCCAGTACTTC. The variable domain in full, completed from reference TRBV29-1 and TRBJ2-5, reads SAVISQKPSRDICQRGTSLTIQCQVDSQVTMMFWYRQQPGQSLTLIATANQGSEATYESGFVIDKFPISRPNLTFSTLTVSNMSPEDSSIYLCSVEDNSQETQYFGPGTRLLVL.

The chain couples TRBV7-2 to TRBJ2-5; 8 nucleotides line up with TRBD1. The CDR3 is made up of 13 amino acids. Trimming took 6 bases from V and 5 from J; bases not matched to a gene: 5. Looked up from germline, CDR1 is SGHTA and CDR2 is FQGNSA. The DNA for the CDR3 is TGTGCCAGCAGTCCCGGACAGGGTGAGACCCAGTACTTC. It encodes CASSPGQGETQYF.

The chain employs TRBV7-9 and TRBJ1-1; TRBD1 matches 9 bases. The CDR3 extends over 16 amino acids. With 3 bases clipped from V and 4 bases from J, the junction kept 9 bases outside the gene matches. The V gene's germline CDR1 is SEHNR and CDR2 FQNEAQ (reference sequence). Here the CDR3 reads CASSFGATTGGTEAFF. The DNA for the CDR3 is TGTGCCAGCAGCTTCGGGGCCACGACAGGGGGCACTGAAGCTTTCTTT.

This clone has a single count. The gene calls are TRBV5-1 and TRBJ1-5; D might be TRBD1 (5 bases). The CDR3 sequence is 13 residues long. In germline, CDR1 is SGHRS, CDR2 YFSETQ. V lost 4 bases and J lost 8, with 13 bases in between. CDR3 residues: CASSPTGGEPQHF. The CDR3 nucleotides read TGCGCCAGCAGCCCGACGGGGGGTGAGCCCCAGCATTTT.

This rearrangement joins TRBV6-1 to TRBJ2-7; no clear D. The V end was cut by 2 bases, the J end by 8 bases, with 13 bases between. Germline-derived CDR1 and CDR2 are MNHNS and SASEGT. This CDR3 is built from 13 residues. CDR3 sequence reads: CASSEMAMMKQYF. CDR3 bases: TGTGCCAGCAGTGAAATGGCGATGATGAAGCAGTACTTC.

This rearrangement joins TRBV28 to TRBJ2-7, with D perhaps given as TRBD1 or TRBD2 (6 bases each). Germline lookup yields CDR1 MDHEN and CDR2 SYDVKM. This CDR3 is built from 14 residues. V shed 7 bases and J shed 0 bases, with 13 bases lying between them. The CDR3, as DNA: TGTGCCAGCACGGGGGCCGGCTTCTCCTACGAGCAGTACTTC. The encoded protein is CASTGAGFSYEQYF.

This clone has only a few counts. The CDR3 DNA reads TGTGCCAGCAGCTCAGGGGACGTCAGAACCTACGAGCAGTACTTC. Protein: CASSSGDVRTYEQYF. This chain uses TRBV9 with TRBJ2-7; D is possibly TRBD1 (6 bases). This CDR3 region has 15 residues. V lost 4 bases to trimming and J lost 2 bases, with 16 bases between them. The V gene's germline CDR1 is SGDLS and CDR2 YYNGEE. The variable domain in full, completed from reference TRBV9 and TRBJ2-7, reads DSGVTQTPKHLITATGQRVTLRCSPRSGDLSVYWYQQSLDQGLQFLIQYYNGEERAKGNILERFSAQQFPDLHSELNLSSLELGDSALYFCASSSGDVRTYEQYFGPGTRLTVT.

V usage is TRBV3-1 (or the pseudogene TRBV3-2) and J usage is TRBJ2-7; 9 nucleotides align to TRBD1. This CDR3 is built from 15 residues. V dropped 0 bases and J dropped 9; count of bases not matched to a gene: 9. The germline gives CDR1 LGHDT, CDR2 YNNKEL (reference sequence). CDR3 loop: CASSQDHTTGGGQYF. CDR3 DNA sequence: TGTGCCAGCAGCCAAGATCATACGACAGGGGGTGGGCAGTACTTC.

The CDR3 region has the DNA TGTGCCAGCACTGTAAGGGGAGGAAATGAAAAACTGTTTTTT. Translating gives CASTVRGGNEKLFF. This chain uses TRBV6-6 with TRBJ1-4, with D possibly matching TRBD1 (5 bases). Trimming removed 7 bases from V and 5 bases from J, with 14 bases in between. The germline V gene has CDR1 MNHNY and CDR2 SVGAGI (reference sequence). There are 14 residues in the CDR3.

The V gene is TRBV10-1, the J gene TRBJ2-2, with 14 bases lining up with TRBD2. Germline CDR1 reads WNHNN; CDR2 reads SYGVQD (reference sequence). The CDR3 extends over 15 amino acids. V was clipped by 7 bases and J by 6 bases; unmatched bases: 4. In DNA form, the CDR3 reads TGCGCCAGCAAGACTAGCGGGAGGGCCCCCGGGGAGCTGTTTTTT. This gives the protein CASKTSGRAPGELFF.

The chain has TRBV5-8 and TRBJ1-4; perhaps TRBD1 as D (5 bases). The germline V gene has CDR1 SGHTS and CDR2 YDEGEE. Trimming cost V 5 bases and J 7 bases, with 12 bases left between them. CDR3 length equals 13 residues. CDR3 coding DNA: TGTGCCAGCAGTCGGGACCGACGTGAAAAACTGTTTTTT. Translation gives CASSRDRREKLFF.